This T cell receptor beta chain stems from a study of blood T cell repertoires in COVID-19. Sequenced by immunoSEQ multiplex PCR; TCRdb stores in-frame clones only, minus some. The sample has 150,000 to 200,000 clones, approximately 80% seen once; the top ten hold 1.5%. V dropped 1 base and J dropped 9 bases, with 5 bases sitting between them. Germline V gene lookup returns CDR1 SGDLS and CDR2 YYNGEE. The CDR3 runs to 11 residues. Sequencing was done on a sample of peripheral blood. This sequence joins TRBV9 and TRBJ2-1; D may be TRBD1 (5 bases). The clonotype originates from a human donor in a cohort sampled during active COVID-19. CDR3 DNA: TGTGCCAGCAGCGTAAGGGGTGAGCAGTTCTTC. It codes for CASSVRGEQFF.